This T cell receptor beta chain was documented in a study of T-cell memory formation after mild COVID-19. Study-level background: Each donor largely had its own TCR clusters. Study conclusions and caveats: Day 15 to 85 contractors were CD4/CD8 balanced; later expanders leaned CD4+. The CD4+ clones that contracted clustered mainly within CM and EM, and the CD8+ clones concentrated in EMRA.

Germline V gene sequence: CDR1 DFQATT, CDR2 SNEGSKA (reference sequence). The CDR3 is 16 amino acids. The V gene end was trimmed by 1 base and the J gene end by 2 bases; junction bases not matched to a gene: 7. TCRalpha and TCRbeta libraries used 5'RACE with constant-segment primers and UMIs. TCRdb itself ran the 5' RACE reads through MiXCR, one entry per CDR3 protein. This sample yields around 310,000 distinct CDR3 sequences, of which roughly an eighth are seen a single time; roughly 21% belongs to the top ten. This clonotype was seen only a few times. Its antigen remains unknown. The J gene is TRBJ2-3, the V gene TRBV20-1; 9 positions match TRBD2. This receptor was taken from a man in his late teens or twenties who had mild COVID-19 (a few samples of this study predate the infection). Cell type and time point are not known. Sequenced sample: PBMCs or a T cell subset sorted from them (not recorded which). The CDR3 spells CSARAGLARPTDTQYF. The CDR3 DNA is TGCAGTGCTAGAGCAGGACTAGCGAGGCCCACAGATACGCAGTATTTT.